What follows are 26 T cell receptor beta chains derived from one specimen sequenced in a study of T cell clonality in common variable immunodeficiency. TCRdb keeps only in-frame clones here, not all; method: immunoSEQ multiplex PCR. The record shows 40,000 to 45,000 clones for this sample, with no singletons present. The sequencing input was peripheral blood mononuclear cells. All receptors derive from a person between 18 and 75 years old in good health.

The sample holds a few counts of this clone. The read terminates 3 residues ahead of where the CDR3 ends, so the germline J gene completes it. This rearrangement joins TRBV20-1 to TRBJ2-5; D is possibly TRBD2 (6 bases). This CDR3 comprises 13 residues. Germline CDR1 and CDR2: DFQATT and SNEGSKA (reference sequence). The covered CDR3 bases are TGCAGTGCTAGAGAGGTTATAGCGGCAACC. It codes for CSAREVIAAT. The whole CDR3 reads CSAREVIAATQYF.

To note about this clone: Read data end 3 residues before the CDR3 end; the end is taken from the germline J gene. The chain has TRBV6-1 and TRBJ1-2; D might be TRBD1 (5 bases). Germline V gene lookup returns CDR1 MNHNS and CDR2 SASEGT. This CDR3 is built from 16 residues. This CDR3 is CASSEAQTSGTYDYTF. The sequenced part of the CDR3 DNA is TGTGCCAGCAGTGAAGCTCAGACTAGCGGGACTTACGAC.

The sample holds many counts of this clone. From the germline J gene comes the end of the CDR3, since the read stops 3 residues before it. The V and J genes are TRBV5-4 and TRBJ1-6; possible D gene TRBD1, 6 bases. The CDR3 is 16 amino acids. Germline V gene lookup returns CDR1 SGHNT and CDR2 YYREEE (reference sequence). Trimming shortened V by 0 bases and J by 7 bases, and 14 bases separated the two germline ends. Partial CDR3 DNA: TGTGCCAGCAGCTTGGGAGGGGACACCAAAAATTCACCC. Residues: CASSLGGDTKNSP. The full CDR3 reads CASSLGGDTKNSPLHF.

There are many counts of this clone. The read ends 3 residues shy of where the CDR3 ends; the end is completed using the germline J gene. This chain connects TRBV3-1 (or the pseudogene TRBV3-2) to TRBJ2-4; a weak D match, TRBD1 (6 bases). Germline assignment: CDR1 LGHDT and CDR2 YNNKEL (reference sequence). The V end was cut by 1 base, the J end by 5 bases, with 12 bases between. The CDR3 has 15 amino acids. CDR3 DNA, as far as it was read: TGTGCCAGCAGCCAAGTACAGGGATGGGAAAACATT. Its translation: CASSQVQGWENI. The entire CDR3 protein reads CASSQVQGWENIQYF.

This clone has ten or more counts. The read terminates 3 residues ahead of where the CDR3 ends, so the germline J gene completes it. The genes are TRBV20-1 and TRBJ2-1, with TRBD2 as a possible D gene (6 bases). This CDR3 region has 21 residues. Looked up from germline, CDR1 is DFQATT and CDR2 is SNEGSKA (reference sequence). V dropped 0 bases and J dropped 4 bases, with 31 bases sitting between them. The CDR3 loop reads CSARDQSIHREAGRRYNEQFF. CDR3 DNA (partial): TGCAGTGCTAGAGATCAGAGCATCCATAGGGAGGCGGGGAGACGATACAATGAG.

Many counts were recorded for this clone. The CDR3 goes on 3 residues after the read ends, and that part is filled in from the germline J gene. The chain joins TRBV6-1 to TRBJ2-5, with TRBD2 identical over 10 bases. The CDR3 length is 15 residues. V was clipped by 1 base and J by 4 bases; unmatched bases: 3. CDR1 and CDR2 (germline): MNHNS, SASEGT. Partial CDR3 DNA: TGTGCCAGCAGTGAAGAAGCGGGGGGGCCAGAGACC. It encodes CASSEEAGGPET. The entire CDR3 is CASSEEAGGPETQYF.

This clone has ten or more counts. The read falls 3 residues short of the CDR3 end, and the missing part is taken from the germline J gene. The sample has other DNA sequences that encode this CDR3 too. This sequence joins TRBV19 and TRBJ2-3; 9 nucleotides match TRBD1. The J segment lost 3 bases and the V segment lost 4 bases, leaving 2 bases of the junction unmatched. Germline CDR1 and CDR2: LNHDA and SQIVND (reference sequence). The CDR3 has 14 amino acids. Partial CDR3 DNA: TGTGCCAGTAGTACGGGACAGGGAACAGATACG. This translates into CASSTGQGTDT. The full CDR3 protein is CASSTGQGTDTQYF.

At least ten counts were recorded for this clone. Read coverage stops 3 residues before the CDR3 terminus; the germline J gene supplies the remainder. The V call is TRBV5-6, the J call TRBJ2-1; a possible D gene is TRBD1 (5 bases). Trimming cost V 0 bases and J 4 bases, with 8 bases left between them. The CDR3 spans 14 residues. Per germline, CDR1 SGHDT and CDR2 YYEEEE. This chain's CDR3 is CASSLGTNYNEQFF. The covered CDR3 bases are TGTGCCAGCAGCTTGGGGACAAATTACAATGAG.

This clone came up many times. With the read ending 3 residues before the CDR3 end, the germline J gene is used to fill in that end. The V gene is TRBV6-2 or TRBV6-3, the J gene TRBJ1-2, with D unclear. Trimming left V 1 base short and J 7 bases short, with 13 bases between. Germline CDR1 MNHEY, CDR2 SVGEGT. CDR3 size: 14 residues. The part of the CDR3 DNA that was read is TGTGCCAGCAGTTACTTTCGGGGTTCTGGTGGC. Encoded protein: CASSYFRGSGG. The whole CDR3 protein is CASSYFRGSGGYTF.

This clone was detected ten times or more. The CDR3 end lies 3 residues beyond the end of the read and is filled in from the germline J gene. This chain links TRBV29-1 with TRBJ2-3, with 13 bases identical to TRBD2. Germline trimming cut 4 bases from V and 3 bases from J; bases unmatched to any gene: 1. The CDR3 is 14 amino acids. Germline V gives CDR1 SQVTM, CDR2 ANQGSEA. The part of the CDR3 DNA that was read is TGCAGCGTTGGGACTAGCGGGAGAACAGATACG. It codes for CSVGTSGRTDT. The entire CDR3 is CSVGTSGRTDTQYF.

This clone was recorded many times. From the germline J gene comes the end of the CDR3, since the read stops 3 residues before it. The chain carries TRBV7-6 and TRBJ1-5, with D unresolved. The CDR3 has 13 residues. The germline CDR1 and CDR2 sequences are SGHVS and FNYEAQ. The V gene lost 0 bases and the J gene lost 4 bases, with 4 bases spanning the gap. Here the CDR3 reads CASSLATNQPQHF. The CDR3 DNA, read in part, is TGTGCCAGCAGCTTAGCGACTAATCAGCCC. Using reference TRBV7-6 and TRBJ1-5 for the parts outside the CDR3, the full variable domain is GAGVSQSPRYKVTKRGQDVALRCDPISGHVSLYWYRQALGQGPEFLTYFNYEAQQDKSGLPNDRFSAERPEGSISTLTIQRTEQRDSAMYRCASSLATNQPQHFGDGTRLSIL.

This clone was detected many times. The sequence runs out 3 residues before the end of the CDR3; the remainder is reconstructed from the germline J gene. The rearrangement uses TRBV20-1 and TRBJ1-3; a possible D gene is TRBD1 (5 bases). Germline CDR1 reads DFQATT; CDR2 reads SNEGSKA (reference sequence). This CDR3 region has 14 residues. Trimming removed 6 bases at V and 2 bases at J, with 14 bases between. CDR3 loop: CSASDSKPGNTIYF. The sequenced part of the CDR3 DNA is TGCAGTGCCTCCGACAGTAAGCCTGGAAACACC.

Ten or more counts support this clone. From the germline J gene comes the end of the CDR3, since the read stops 3 residues before it. The V and J genes are TRBV5-1 and TRBJ2-2; 9 nucleotides agree with TRBD2. The trim removed 0 bases at V and 2 bases at J, leaving 2 bases unmatched. The CDR3 loop spans 16 amino acids. Germline V gene lookup returns CDR1 SGHRS and CDR2 YFSETQ. This CDR3 is CASSLGLAGNTGELFF. CDR3 DNA, as far as it was read: TGCGCCAGCAGCTTGGGCCTAGCGGGAAACACCGGGGAG.

This clone was observed many times. The read terminates 3 residues before the CDR3 end, so the remaining end is supplied by the germline J gene. The chain joins TRBV6-2 or TRBV6-3 to TRBJ2-7; D perhaps matches TRBD1 (5 bases). The V end lost 5 bases, the J end lost 4 bases, and 12 bases lay between the germline ends. CDR3 length: 13 amino acids. CDR1 is MNHEY, CDR2 SVGEGT, per germline. The CDR3 region is CASSGAFGYEQYF. The CDR3 bases that were read are TGTGCCAGCAGTGGGGCCTTCGGGTACGAG.

Ten or more counts support this clone. Sequencing ends 3 residues short of the CDR3 end; the germline J gene provides the rest. The V gene is TRBV12-3 or TRBV12-4, the J gene TRBJ2-7, with D possibly TRBD2 on 5 matching bases. V was trimmed by 1 base and J by 4 bases, leaving 11 bases between them. The CDR3 totals 14 residues. The covered CDR3 bases are TGTGCCAGCAGTTTAGGAGCGGTGGGGTACGAG. This gives the protein CASSLGAVGYE. From start to end, the CDR3 is CASSLGAVGYEQYF.

In the case of this clone: The CDR3 extends 3 residues past the end of the read, so its final part is completed from the germline J gene. The rearrangement joins TRBV7-6 to TRBJ2-5; D possibly corresponds to TRBD1 (5 bases). V dropped 3 bases and J dropped 5 bases, with 13 bases sitting between them. The CDR3 consists of 14 residues. Germline values: CDR1 SGHVS, CDR2 FNYEAQ. CDR3: CASSLDTPGETQYF. Partial CDR3 DNA: TGTGCCAGCAGCTTGGACACCCCCGGCGAGACC.

Of note for this clone: The DNA ends 3 residues before the CDR3 does, and the rest of the CDR3 is filled in from the germline J gene. The rearrangement joins TRBV6-2 or TRBV6-3 to TRBJ2-3; 8 positions match TRBD1. The CDR3 loop spans 16 amino acids. Germline V gene sequence: CDR1 MNHEY, CDR2 SVGEGT. This CDR3 is CASRARGREAGQPQYF. CDR3 bases read: TGTGCCAGCAGGGCCAGGGGGCGCGAGGCCGGTCAGCCG.

In this sample, this clone turned up many times. Read data end 3 residues before the CDR3 end; the end is taken from the germline J gene. The chain recombines TRBV7-9 with TRBJ2-3; 8 bases agree with TRBD1. After removal of 3 bases from V and 2 bases from J, the junction contained 4 bases not matched to a gene. The CDR3 runs 15 residues. Germline V gene sequence: CDR1 SEHNR, CDR2 FQNEAQ (reference sequence). The CDR3: CASSFLGQATDTQYF. The sequenced part of the CDR3 DNA is TGTGCCAGCAGCTTTTTGGGACAGGCCACAGATACG.

This clone appeared many times. Sequencing ends 3 residues short of the CDR3 end; the germline J gene provides the rest. This chain links TRBV7-3 with TRBJ1-2; 8 positions match TRBD1. The CDR3 has 13 amino acids. CDR1 and CDR2 (germline): SGHTA, FQGTGA. CDR3 region: CASSSGQGMGYTF. Incomplete CDR3 DNA: TGTGCCAGCAGCTCAGGACAGGGAATGGGC.

The sample holds many counts of this clone. The read ends 3 residues early relative to the CDR3; the germline J gene fills the gap. The chain is built from TRBV4-1 and TRBJ1-2; 7 bases agree with TRBD1. V lost 1 base to trimming and J lost 6 bases; unmatched junction nucleotides: 5. The germline V gene has CDR1 MGHRA and CDR2 YSYEKL. CDR3 size: 14 residues. The CDR3 sequence is CASSQGGGTDGYTF. Partial CDR3 DNA: TGCGCCAGCAGCCAAGGAGGGGGGACAGATGGC.

This clone was recorded at least ten times. CDR3 bases read: TGCAGCGTTGACCCCCGCGGGAGGGCCGAAGGTGAG. Its protein product is CSVDPRGRAEGE. The entire CDR3 reads CSVDPRGRAEGEQFF. This chain links TRBV29-1 with TRBJ2-1; 9 nucleotides match TRBD2. The read ends 3 residues before the CDR3 terminus; that terminus is restored from the germline J gene. Germline trimming cut 3 bases from V and 9 bases from J; bases unmatched to any gene: 12. CDR1 SQVTM and CDR2 ANQGSEA come from the germline V gene. The CDR3 loop spans 15 amino acids.

This clone was found a few times. The part of the CDR3 DNA that was read is TGCGCCAGCAGCTTGGGTAGCGTTCAAGAGACG. It encodes CASSLGSVQET. The whole CDR3 reads CASSLGSVQETQYF. V and J are TRBV5-1 and TRBJ2-3; the D gene is possibly TRBD2 (5 bases). The sequence runs out 3 residues before the end of the CDR3; the remainder is reconstructed from the germline J gene. Looked up from germline, CDR1 is SGHRS and CDR2 is YFSETQ. The CDR3 is 14 amino acids.

This clone was counted many times. Read sequence stops 3 residues before the CDR3 end, and the germline J gene provides the missing end. This sequence joins TRBV4-1 and TRBJ1-2; a possible D gene is TRBD1 (5 bases). V was cut by 4 bases and J by 6 bases, with 18 bases left in between. The CDR3 sequence is 15 residues long. Per germline, CDR1 MGHRA and CDR2 YSYEKL. This chain's CDR3 is CASSPKGRGFDGYTF. CDR3 bases read: TGCGCCAGCAGCCCCAAGGGAAGGGGTTTCGATGGC.

This clone was seen repeatedly, ten times or more. The CDR3 end falls 3 residues outside the read, so it is completed with the germline J gene. This rearrangement joins TRBV19 to TRBJ2-1; 9 positions match TRBD1. The CDR3 runs to 14 residues. Germline loops: CDR1 LNHDA, CDR2 SQIVND (reference sequence). J gave up 4 bases and V 10 bases, and 8 bases lay outside the gene matches. CDR3 DNA (partial): TGTGCCACCGACCCGGGACAGGGATACAATGAG. Its translation is CATDPGQGYNE. The entire CDR3 protein reads CATDPGQGYNEQFF.

This clone was seen ten or more times. The read gets to within 3 residues of the CDR3 end, and the germline J gene fills in the rest. The V gene is TRBV19, the J gene TRBJ2-3, with 12 bases fitting TRBD2. V lost 3 bases and J lost 1; bases outside the gene matches: 14. The CDR3 covers 20 residues. In germline, CDR1 is LNHDA, CDR2 SQIVND (reference sequence). The CDR3 bases that were read are TGTGCCAGTAGTATGTATCCGGGACTAGCGGGTTGGGGCGGCACAGATACG. Its protein product is CASSMYPGLAGWGGTDT. The entire CDR3 protein is CASSMYPGLAGWGGTDTQYF.

This clone was recorded many times. Read coverage stops 3 residues before the CDR3 terminus; the germline J gene supplies the remainder. The chain carries TRBV5-1 and TRBJ2-5, with D possibly matching TRBD2 (6 bases). The CDR3 runs to 14 residues. Germline loops: CDR1 SGHRS, CDR2 YFSETQ. V was pared by 4 bases and J by 2 bases, with 12 bases between. CDR3 sequence reads: CASSEPSVQETQYF. The part of the CDR3 DNA that was read is TGCGCCAGCAGCGAGCCTAGCGTACAAGAGACC.